This T cell receptor beta chain was sequenced for a study of blood T cell repertoires in COVID-19. The wider study: The study drew acute and convalescent COVID-19 samples from the United States, Italy and Spain. T cells, B-cell-depleted T cells, or PBMCs provided the cDNA or gDNA that served as material.

V lost 7 bases to trimming and J lost 0 bases, with 12 bases between them. The CDR3 consists of 14 residues. Germline V CDR1 and CDR2: MNHEY, SVGAGI. Clones were sequenced by immunoSEQ multiplex PCR, and TCRdb holds only the in-frame ones, with some missing. The table includes about 68,000 clones, approximately 81% detected once. This clone has ten or more counts. The identical CDR3 is also encoded by other nucleotide sequences in the sample. The specimen sequenced was peripheral blood. The source is a man aged 45-65 years with active COVID-19. This chain uses TRBV6-5 with TRBJ1-1, with D possibly matching TRBD1 (6 bases). Here the CDR3 DNA reads TGTGCCAGCACCAAACAGGGAATGAACACTGAAGCTTTCTTT. Encoded protein: CASTKQGMNTEAFF.